The entry below describes one T cell receptor (beta chain). TCRdb's copy holds only in-frame clones and misses some; the assay was immunoSEQ multiplex PCR. This table holds roughly 250,000 clones, about 81% found once. The data are from a study of blood T cell repertoires in COVID-19. Across the whole study: PBMCs, B-cell-depleted T cells, or T cells provided the cDNA or gDNA that made up the material.

The CDR3 loop spans 19 amino acids. Losses at the gene ends were 4 bases for V and 8 bases for J; bases not matched to a gene: 17. Germline values: CDR1 SGHRS, CDR2 YFSETQ. The sequenced sample was peripheral blood. The clonotype originates from a woman in her sixties or seventies with active or convalescent COVID-19. This chain joins TRBV5-1 and TRBJ2-1; 14 bases line up with TRBD2. The CDR3 coding sequence is TGCGCCAGCAGCACCGGACAGGATCCGGGACTAGCGGGGGTTGATGAGCAGTTCTTC. Its protein product is CASSTGQDPGLAGVDEQFF.